The subject of this entry is one T cell receptor beta chain. The data derive from a study of cytomegalovirus exposure and HLA in healthy donors. J was trimmed by 6 bases and V by 0 bases; bases with no gene match: 6. Germline lookup yields CDR1 SGDLS and CDR2 YYNGEE. This CDR3 has 16 amino acids. PCR primers comprised 60 Vbeta and 13 Jbeta primers. The data were produced by immunoSEQ multiplex PCR, yet TCRdb's version contains in-frame clones alone and is incomplete. The sample shows hundreds of thousands of clones, 80% to 90% of them seen only once. This TCR was recovered from a woman aged 18-29 years in good health and CMV-seronegative. Sequencing used PBMCs. The rearrangement links TRBV9 to TRBJ2-3; 11 bases agree with TRBD2. The CDR3 reads CASSVGSGRALDTQYF. CDR3 bases: TGTGCCAGCAGCGTAGGTAGCGGGAGGGCCTTGGATACGCAGTATTTT.